The sequence of this T cell receptor (beta chain) was determined in a study of OX40 agonist ivuxolimab in advanced cancers. On the study more broadly: A male proportion of over 75% was recorded, with mean age 60 years and range about 20 to 79.

Sequencing was performed with immunoSEQ multiplex PCR; in TCRdb, only in-frame clones are kept and a portion is missing. The sample holds tens of thousands of clones, about 90% seen once. The sample consisted of CD4+ or CD8+ T cells sorted from blood, taken in a trial of the OX40 agonist ivuxolimab. The source of this sequence is an adult with an advanced solid tumor such as melanoma, head and neck, liver or kidney cancer.

The CDR3 loop is CASSRGLAGVREQYF. The CDR3 coding sequence is TGTGCCAGCAGCAGGGGACTAGCGGGAGTGCGCGAGCAGTACTTC. This sequence joins TRBV7-9 and TRBJ2-7; TRBD2 aligns across 14 bases. The V gene end was trimmed by 5 bases and the J gene end by 6 bases; junction bases not matched to a gene: 6. This CDR3 is built from 15 residues. CDR1 and CDR2 from the germline V gene are SEHNR and FQNEAQ (reference sequence). Full variable domain (rest looked up from reference TRBV7-9 and TRBJ2-7): DTGVSQNPRHKITKRGQNVTFRCDPISEHNRLYWYRQTLGQGPEFLTYFQNEAQLEKSRLLSDRFSAERPKGSFSTLEIQRTEQGDSAMYLCASSRGLAGVREQYFGPGTRLTVT.